Sequencing of this T cell receptor beta chain was carried out in a study of beta chain features in type 1 diabetes (dated by TCRdb to 2017 to 2018). About the full investigation: Mean age, gender distribution, total cell number and subset yield were not different between patients and healthy donors. The study compared TCRB repertoires of sorted circulating CD4+ T cell subsets between recently diagnosed type 1 diabetes patients and matched healthy donors. A total of some 100,000,000 sorted cells were examined across all samples, and a strong correlation was observed between cell number per subset and RNA yield. Regulatory and stem cell-like memory subsets were obtained from only 8 patients and roughly eight healthy donors, while naive and central memory subsets were obtained from all 28 donors. Study-wide conclusions, independent of this receptor: Because small numbers of individuals were included in the HLA sub-analyses, any influence of HLA type on TCRB rearrangement was left unresolved. Because cDNA was sequenced instead of genomic DNA, highly expressing activated cells could be over-represented, though the groups showed no difference in activation or CD3 levels. Type 1 diabetes patients showed a moderate but significant shortening of TCRB CDR3 length in all four CD4+ subsets. Naive, central memory and regulatory TCRB repertoires appeared more similar among patients than among healthy donors. Shorter templates might be favored by PCR, yet because patient and control samples were amplified and corrected together, any such skew would affect both groups equally. At VDJ recombination sites, type 1 diabetes patients had fewer insertions and more deleted nucleotides, which implies abnormalities in thymic rearrangement.

From each donor, a single peripheral blood sample of around 120 mL on average was drawn into heparinised tubes. A BD FACSAria II was used to sort naive, central memory, regulatory and stem cell-like memory CD4+ T cells with a panel that included CD45RO, CCR7, CD25, CD127, CD95 and CD27. All sorted populations exceeded 95% purity. PBMCs were isolated right away by Lymphoprep density gradient centrifugation and were stained directly, without culture. So that batch effects would be minimized, each experiment stained and sorted samples in pairs, pairing one healthy donor with one patient. Counted from cysteine to phenylalanine, this CDR3 has 16 amino acids. Only the CDR3 region is kept as DNA, spanning 48 bases read in frame from base 1. Taken from the germline V gene, the CDR1 and CDR2 loops are SGDLS and YYNGEE. Unmatched junction bases come to 10, with V trimmed by 0 bases and J by 7 bases. The entire isolated RNA was reverse transcribed using the High Capacity cDNA Reverse Transcription Kit, and thus expressed TCRB transcripts were sequenced. Deep immunoSEQ sequencing was applied to naive, central memory and regulatory T cell samples, giving an average of around 3.8 million total reads per sample. Sorted cells were lysed in RLT buffer, and RNA was extracted using DNase-treated RNeasy Micro or Mini kits according to cell number. To prevent cross-contamination, every cell subset was processed on its own, while patient and healthy donor samples were processed together. TCRB sequences were amplified from cDNA with the immunoSEQ multiplex PCR, producing 87-bp fragments spanning the CDR3 region. The amplicons were sequenced using the Illumina HiSeq platform. The authors' pipeline ran thus. PCR bias was computationally corrected using synthetic template baselines, reads within Hamming distance 2 were collapsed, and singletons that could not be merged were discarded. Reads were aligned against IMGT to assign V, D and J genes, CDR3 length and insertions or deletions at six rearrangement sites. Within each subset, clonotype counts were normalized to sorted cell number, after which true diversity and Gini coefficients were computed with the tcR R package. The overlap coefficient, calculated on TCRB nucleotide sequences, was used to measure repertoire sharing. Out-of-frame TCRB sequences from naive cells were analyzed to stand in for the pre-selection repertoire. Entries here come from immuneACCESS through TCRdb and include only in-frame sequences with V and J called. Some clones fail to appear in such tables; in the studies checked, an unresolved V gene covers under half of the shortfall, and the cause of the remainder is unknown. The V and J calls and clone size come from that table; D and trimming were worked out from the DNA. The table for this sample lists nearly 700,000 clones; about an eighth of them were counted only once. The leading ten clones occupy 0.022% of the sample.

As regards this clone: Its binding antigen is unknown. Per-nucleotide qualities are absent, and no much larger clonotype sits a single base away.

Sequencing used naive CD4+ T cells from blood. Per the publication, the cell subset or site label means: true naive CD4+ T cells. The chain was built from TRBV9 and TRBJ2-1, with 7 junctional bases fitting TRBD2. This clonotype was sampled from a man aged 18 to 35 with type 1 diabetes. The CDR3 here reads CASSVGVGEGYNEQFF. In nucleotide form, the sequence is TGTGCCAGCAGCGTAGGTGTAGGGGAGGGTTATAATGAGCAGTTCTTC.